The T cell receptor beta chain under discussion was sequenced for a study of regulatory T cells in long-lasting Graves disease. Whole-study results and caveats: It was in persistent disease that TRBV28, TRBJ1-2 and TRBJ2-5 were favored.

Through Arm-PCR of CDR3 regions and iRepertoire HTBI primers, TCR beta libraries were built. TCRdb called the multiplex PCR reads again in MiXCR, with one record for every CDR3 protein. The sample consists of about 310,000 distinct CDR3 sequences, over 15% of them appearing once. The sample holds many counts of this clonotype. The antigen remains unidentified. Time point specified: newly diagnosed GD, antithyroid drugs for less than 3 months. The TCR library was prepared using RNA isolated from PBMCs. V lost 3 bases and J 3 bases, leaving 9 bases between the germline ends. CDR1 and CDR2 from the germline V gene are ENHRY and SYGVKD. This CDR3 region has 14 residues.

The V call is TRBV10-3, the J call TRBJ2-4, with unresolved D. This receptor was identified in a female donor with Graves disease. Material: peripheral blood mononuclear cells (PBMCs), obtained at new diagnosis, from a patient treated with antithyroid drugs. CDR3 nucleotide sequence: TGTGCCATCAGTGAACCGGACGGCAAAAACATTCAGTACTTC. It specifies CAISEPDGKNIQYF.